The 22 T cell receptor beta chains below all came from one sample that was sequenced in a study of T cells after posttransplantation cyclophosphamide. Some clones are missing from TCRdb's copy, which holds only in-frame ones; the method was immunoSEQ multiplex PCR. The table has approximately 56,000 clones, approximately 94% seen once; the top ten hold 2.9%. Sequenced input: PBMCs. Receptors were obtained from a woman in her thirties in good health and a related stem cell transplant donor.

The V gene is TRBV4-3, the J gene TRBJ2-3; a weak D match, TRBD2 (5 bases). This CDR3 comprises 17 residues. Germline CDR1 LGHNA, CDR2 YSLEER. V was pared by 0 bases and J by 0 bases, with 13 bases between. The DNA for the CDR3 is TGCGCCAGCAGCCAAGACTCGGCGGGCTCCAGCACAGATACGCAGTATTTT. Translation: CASSQDSAGSSTDTQYF.

The V gene is TRBV19, the J gene TRBJ1-2; D might be TRBD1 (5 bases). Trimming pared 10 bases from V and 10 bases from J, leaving 13 bases between. Germline CDR1 and CDR2: LNHDA and SQIVND (reference sequence). The CDR3 is 10 amino acids. The CDR3 loop is CATGRGDYTF. The CDR3 DNA sequence: TGTGCCACCGGACGGGGGGACTACACCTTC.

The chain employs TRBV7-2 and TRBJ2-3, with 11 nucleotides matching TRBD2. This CDR3 is 18 amino acids long. The ends lost 0 bases at V and 1 base at J; junction bases unmatched: 6. From germline, CDR1 is SGHTA and CDR2 FQGNSA. The CDR3 loop reads CASSLATLAGGRTDTQYF. The CDR3 nucleotides are TGTGCCAGCAGCTTAGCGACCCTAGCGGGGGGTCGCACAGATACGCAGTATTTT.

V and J are TRBV7-2 and TRBJ2-3, with TRBD2 matching over 8 bases. CDR3 length equals 16 residues. CDR1 and CDR2 from the germline V gene are SGHTA and FQGNSA. V lost 1 base, J lost 6 bases, and 9 bases stayed unmatched. The CDR3 loop reads CASSLVAGRPSDTQYF. The DNA of the CDR3 is TGTGCCAGCAGCTTAGTAGCGGGGAGGCCGTCGGATACGCAGTATTTT.

This chain connects TRBV4-2 to TRBJ1-2; weak D call: TRBD1 (5 bases). In germline, CDR1 is LGHNA, CDR2 YNFKEQ. The CDR3 spans 15 residues. Between the trimmed V and J ends, which lost 0 bases and 2 bases, there was a span of 10 bases. The CDR3 bases are TGTGCCAGCAGCCAAGATTCTGGGGGGAACTATGGCTACACCTTC. Residues: CASSQDSGGNYGYTF.

CDR3 loop: CASSTTSGTGWEKLFF. The CDR3 DNA reads TGTGCCAGCAGCACAACCTCCGGGACAGGGTGGGAAAAACTGTTTTTT. The chain couples TRBV11-2 to TRBJ1-4; 9 nucleotides match TRBD1. CDR3 length equals 16 residues. The germline gives CDR1 SGHAT, CDR2 FQNNGV. With 5 bases clipped from V and 8 bases from J, the junction kept 12 bases outside the gene matches.

The chain is built from TRBV29-1 and TRBJ2-3; possibly TRBD1 for D (7 bases). Germline-derived CDR1 and CDR2 are SQVTM and ANQGSEA. V was trimmed by 5 bases and J by 5 bases, leaving 11 bases between them. There are 12 residues in the CDR3. The CDR3 here is CSVYRGGDTQYF. The CDR3 DNA is TGCAGCGTTTACAGGGGAGGAGATACGCAGTATTTT.

This clone showed up just a few times. The chain carries TRBV11-2 and TRBJ1-1; D gene unclear. Trimming stripped 3 bases from V and 1 base from J, with 9 bases between. Per germline, CDR1 SGHAT and CDR2 FQNNGV. This CDR3 has 14 amino acids. CDR3: CASSFVAENTEAFF. The DNA for the CDR3 is TGTGCCAGCAGCTTCGTAGCGGAGAACACTGAAGCTTTCTTT. Full variable domain (missing parts from reference TRBV11-2 and TRBJ1-1): EAGVAQSPRYKIIEKRQSVAFWCNPISGHATLYWYQQILGQGPKLLIQFQNNGVVDDSQLPKDRFSAERLKGVDSTLKIQPAKLEDSAVYLCASSFVAENTEAFFGQGTRLTVV.

The chain uses TRBV18 and TRBJ1-1; no reliable D call. Germline CDR1 and CDR2: KGHSH and LQKENI. The CDR3 spans 14 residues. The germline V and J ends were trimmed by 3 bases and 0 bases, with 8 bases remaining between them. The CDR3 coding sequence is TGTGCCAGCTCACCCAGACAAATGAACACTGAAGCTTTCTTT. Translation: CASSPRQMNTEAFF.

The chain combines TRBV7-2 with TRBJ1-6; 7 bases are shared with TRBD1. Trimming at V came to 5 bases and at J to 8 bases, leaving 6 bases not matched to a gene. Germline CDR1 is SGHTA and CDR2 is FQGNSA. This CDR3 is 14 amino acids long. The CDR3 DNA reads TGTGCCAGCAGCGCCGACAGGGCGTATTCACCCCTCCACTTT. This gives the protein CASSADRAYSPLHF.

The chain links TRBV4-1 to TRBJ2-1; 7 nucleotides align to TRBD2. Unmatched junction bases numbered 0, after V lost 4 bases and J lost 0 bases. CDR3 length: 14 residues. The germline V gene has CDR1 MGHRA and CDR2 YSYEKL. The CDR3, as DNA: TGCGCCAGCAGCCGGGGGGGCTCCTACAATGAGCAGTTCTTC. Its protein product is CASSRGGSYNEQFF.

The sample holds one count of this clone. This rearrangement joins TRBV4-1 to TRBJ1-5; 10 bases are shared with TRBD1. The CDR3 spans 17 residues. Germline V CDR1 and CDR2: MGHRA, YSYEKL. Trimming took 0 bases from V and 0 from J; bases not matched to a gene: 2. CDR3 region: CASSQEGTGASNQPQHF. The CDR3 nucleotides are TGCGCCAGCAGCCAAGAAGGGACAGGGGCTAGCAATCAGCCCCAGCATTTT.

The chain recombines TRBV6-1 with TRBJ2-5; TRBD2 agrees at 11 bases. The V gene's germline CDR1 is MNHNS and CDR2 SASEGT. There are 16 residues in the CDR3. The trim removed 2 bases at V and 5 bases at J, leaving 7 bases unmatched. The CDR3 region has the DNA TGTGCCAGCAGTGAAACCCTAGCGGGGGGCCGGGAGACCCAGTACTTC. Translation gives CASSETLAGGRETQYF.

This clone has a single count. The rearrangement joins TRBV29-1 to TRBJ2-3; the match to TRBD2 covers 9 bases. The CDR3 is 14 residues long. Germline V lookup: CDR1 SQVTM, CDR2 ANQGSEA. Trimming at V came to 4 bases and at J to 4 bases, leaving 6 bases not matched to a gene. CDR3 nucleotide sequence: TGCAGCGTTGGTTCGGCTAGCGGGGCAGATACGCAGTATTTT. Translation gives CSVGSASGADTQYF.

The V gene is TRBV21-1, the J gene TRBJ2-3; TRBD1 reflects the table's D call only, with no check against the DNA. TRBV21-1 corresponds to a pseudogene. The CDR3 loop spans 16 amino acids. DNA for the CDR3: TGTGCCAGCAGCCTACCACCAGGGGGCGCGGCAGATACGCAGTATTTT. Translated, it gives CASSLPPGGAADTQYF.

The chain employs TRBV6-5 and TRBJ1-2; no definite D call. CDR3 length: 14 amino acids. Germline-derived CDR1 and CDR2 are MNHEY and SVGAGI. Between the trimmed V and J ends, which lost 0 bases and 3 bases, there was a span of 8 bases. In DNA form, the CDR3 reads TGTGCCAGCAGTTACTCCCCGCGGGACTATGGCTACACCTTC. This codes for CASSYSPRDYGYTF.

The V call is TRBV5-1, the J call TRBJ1-6; perhaps TRBD1 as D (6 bases). CDR1 SGHRS and CDR2 YFSETQ come from the germline V gene. CDR3 size: 16 residues. V shed 1 base and J shed 4 bases, with 12 bases lying between them. The CDR3: CASSLTTGFYNSPLHF. The CDR3 DNA sequence: TGCGCCAGCAGCTTGACAACAGGGTTTTATAATTCACCCCTCCACTTT.

The chain carries TRBV28 and TRBJ1-2; D is uncertain. This CDR3 is built from 13 residues. V gave up 1 base and J gave up 2 bases, with 5 bases separating them. Germline CDR1 MDHEN, CDR2 SYDVKM. In nucleotides, the CDR3 is TGTGCCAGCAGTTTATCCCAGAACTATGGCTACACCTTC. Amino acid sequence: CASSLSQNYGYTF.

The chain recombines TRBV10-3 with TRBJ2-7; D may be TRBD2 (5 bases). Germline CDR1 reads ENHRY; CDR2 reads SYGVKD. The CDR3 consists of 12 residues. The germline V and J ends were trimmed by 8 bases and 6 bases, with 14 bases remaining between them. The CDR3 loop reads CAIEGRAREQYF. The CDR3 DNA follows: TGTGCCATCGAGGGTAGGGCGCGCGAGCAGTACTTC.

V gene TRBV5-8 combines with J gene TRBJ2-2; tentatively, D is TRBD1 (5 bases). V lost 2 bases to trimming and J lost 3 bases, with 8 bases between them. Germline loops: CDR1 SGHTS, CDR2 YDEGEE. The length of the CDR3 is 14 residues. Here the CDR3 DNA reads TGTGCCAGCAGCTTTGTCAGGGACACCGGGGAGCTGTTTTTT. Translation: CASSFVRDTGELFF.

The chain employs TRBV5-6 and TRBJ1-1, with TRBD1 identical over 7 bases. V shed 2 bases and J 1 base; nucleotides not matched to a gene: 8. The CDR3 contains 16 residues. Germline CDR1 is SGHDT and CDR2 is YYEEEE. The CDR3 is CASSLLGQAKNTEAFF. In DNA, the CDR3 is TGTGCCAGCAGCTTACTAGGACAGGCCAAGAACACTGAAGCTTTCTTT.

J is TRBJ2-7 and V is TRBV10-3, with 7 bases matching TRBD1. In germline, CDR1 is ENHRY, CDR2 SYGVKD. The ends lost 4 bases at V and 3 bases at J; junction bases unmatched: 0. The CDR3 spans 12 residues. For the CDR3, the DNA is TGTGCCATCAGTGGACAGGGCTACGAGCAGTACTTC. Its protein is CAISGQGYEQYF.